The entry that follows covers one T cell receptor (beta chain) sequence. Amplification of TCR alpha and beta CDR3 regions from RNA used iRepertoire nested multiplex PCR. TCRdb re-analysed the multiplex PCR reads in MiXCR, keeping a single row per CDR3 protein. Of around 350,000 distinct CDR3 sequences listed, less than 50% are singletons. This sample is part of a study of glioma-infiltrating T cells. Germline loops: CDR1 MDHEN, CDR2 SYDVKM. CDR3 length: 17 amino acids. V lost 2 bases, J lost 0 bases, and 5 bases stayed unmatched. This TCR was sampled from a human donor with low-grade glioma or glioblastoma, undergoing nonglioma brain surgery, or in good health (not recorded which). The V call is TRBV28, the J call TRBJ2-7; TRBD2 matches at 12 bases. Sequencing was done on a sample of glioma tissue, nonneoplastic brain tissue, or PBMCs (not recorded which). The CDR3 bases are TGTGCCAGCAGTTTAATCCCGACTAGCGGGAGCTCCTACGAGCAGTACTTC. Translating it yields CASSLIPTSGSSYEQYF.